The 22 T cell receptor beta chains presented below share a single source sample, sequenced in a study of T cells in Graves' hyperthyroidism and ophthalmopathy. Amplified TCR beta CDR3 regions derived from RNA transcripts. RT-PCR in the first round (using the HTBI primer set) targeted the TCR CDR3. Via MiXCR, TCRdb re-called the multiplex PCR reads, giving one row per CDR3 protein. The repertoire includes around 500,000 distinct CDR3 sequences, about 16% of them detected once, and about 31% sits in the top ten. Sequenced input: blood. These receptors were taken from a woman in her 30s with Graves' ophthalmopathy.

This clonotype has a count of ten or more. J is TRBJ2-7 and V is TRBV27; 9 bases fit TRBD2. This CDR3 has 14 residues. Germline V CDR1 and CDR2: MNHEY, SMNVEV (reference sequence). After removal of 8 bases from V and 3 bases from J, the junction contained 8 bases not matched to a gene. CDR3 region: CASGLAGEYYEQYF. The CDR3 DNA reads as TGTGCCAGCGGCTTAGCGGGAGAATACTACGAGCAGTACTTC.

The table lists this clonotype with a count of one. V is TRBV29-1 and J is TRBJ2-3; possibly TRBD2 for D (5 bases). The V gene lost 5 bases and the J gene lost 5 bases, with 17 bases spanning the gap. The V gene's germline CDR1 is SQVTM and CDR2 ANQGSEA. The CDR3 has 14 amino acids. The CDR3 DNA is TGCAGCGTTCCGATCACACGGGGATTAGATACGCAGTATTTT. This sequence encodes CSVPITRGLDTQYF.

V and J are TRBV28 and TRBJ1-4; D is perhaps TRBD1 (5 bases). Trimming shortened V by 2 bases and J by 7 bases, and 11 bases separated the two germline ends. CDR1 and CDR2 (germline): MDHEN, SYDVKM. The CDR3 contains 14 residues. CDR3 DNA sequence: TGTGCCAGCAGTTTACGGGACGGCTTTGAAAAACTGTTTTTT. This gives the protein CASSLRDGFEKLFF.

This clonotype was seen repeatedly, ten times or more. The chain joins TRBV20-1 to TRBJ1-1, with 8 bases matching TRBD1. CDR3 length: 13 residues. Germline loops: CDR1 DFQATT, CDR2 SNEGSKA (reference sequence). J gave up 3 bases and V 7 bases, and 7 bases lay outside the gene matches. CDR3 bases: TGCAGTGTGGTACAGGGGGTGGACACTGAAGCTTTCTTT. Protein product: CSVVQGVDTEAFF.

This clonotype has only a few counts. V and J are TRBV5-1 and TRBJ2-5; D might be TRBD2 (5 bases). V lost 1 base, J lost 7 bases, and 8 bases lay in between. CDR3 length: 12 amino acids. The V gene's germline CDR1 is SGHRS and CDR2 YFSETQ. The CDR3 loop is CASSLRAGTQYF. In DNA form, the CDR3 reads TGCGCCAGCAGCTTGAGGGCGGGGACCCAGTACTTC.

Only a few counts were recorded for this clonotype. V is TRBV5-1 and J is TRBJ1-5; perhaps TRBD1 as D (5 bases). This CDR3 region has 15 residues. V lost 1 base and J 5 bases, leaving 13 bases between the germline ends. Germline V gives CDR1 SGHRS, CDR2 YFSETQ. In DNA form, the CDR3 reads TGCGCCAGCAGCTTGTTGTCCGGGACCCATCAGCCCCAGCATTTT. Translation gives CASSLLSGTHQPQHF.

This clonotype has only a few counts. The chain links TRBV6-5 to TRBJ2-7; the D is unclear. V was cut by 0 bases and J by 6 bases, with 12 bases left in between. Germline CDR1 MNHEY, CDR2 SVGAGI. The CDR3 loop spans 14 amino acids. As DNA, the CDR3 is TGTGCCAGCAGTTACTCAGGGCCAGCCTGCGAGCAGTACTTC. It is translated as CASSYSGPACEQYF.

In its sample, this clonotype was seen many times. The chain couples TRBV7-3 to TRBJ1-1; D unclear. Germline assignment: CDR1 SGHTA and CDR2 FQGTGA. V was cut by 5 bases and J by 0 bases, with 10 bases left in between. The CDR3 spans 14 residues. The CDR3 DNA reads as TGTGCCAGCAGCCAGGACGGACTGAACACTGAAGCTTTCTTT. Amino acids: CASSQDGLNTEAFF.

The chain links TRBV20-1 to TRBJ1-6; the D gene is possibly TRBD1 (6 bases). V was shortened by 6 bases and J by 9 bases, with 21 bases between the two germline ends. The CDR3 covers 15 residues. The germline V gene has CDR1 DFQATT and CDR2 SNEGSKA (reference sequence). CDR3 coding DNA: TGCAGTGCCCCTCCTGGGGGCCCCGACTCTTCACCCCTCCACTTT. Protein product: CSAPPGGPDSSPLHF.

The chain combines TRBV20-1 with TRBJ2-7, with TRBD1 matching 9 bases. The length of the CDR3 is 14 residues. V dropped 6 bases and J dropped 7; count of bases not matched to a gene: 13. Germline CDR1 DFQATT, CDR2 SNEGSKA (reference sequence). The CDR3 reads CSARTGDWSAEQYF. As DNA, the CDR3 is TGCAGTGCGCGGACAGGGGATTGGTCTGCGGAGCAGTACTTC.

Ten or more counts support this clonotype. The J gene is TRBJ2-7, the V gene TRBV28; 10 bases map to TRBD1. Germline trimming cut 6 bases from V and 6 bases from J; bases unmatched to any gene: 11. The CDR3 contains 15 residues. Germline V gene data show CDR1 as MDHEN and CDR2 as SYDVKM. The CDR3 coding sequence is TGTGCCAGCAGCCCTCGACAGGGGGCGGGTTTCGAGCAGTACTTC. This sequence encodes CASSPRQGAGFEQYF.

The sample holds many counts of this clonotype. V usage is TRBV7-9 and J usage is TRBJ2-7; D may be TRBD1 or TRBD2 (5 bases each). The V gene lost 7 bases and the J gene lost 4 bases, with 11 bases spanning the gap. Germline-derived CDR1 and CDR2 are SEHNR and FQNEAQ (reference sequence). CDR3 size: 12 residues. CDR3 protein: CASTDGGYEQYF. The CDR3 region has the DNA TGTGCCAGCACCGATGGGGGATACGAGCAGTACTTC.

This clonotype showed up just a few times. This chain uses TRBV19 with TRBJ2-2; 8 bases fit TRBD1. The germline CDR1 and CDR2 sequences are LNHDA and SQIVND (reference sequence). The CDR3 covers 16 residues. J gave up 5 bases and V 1 base, and 6 bases lay outside the gene matches. The DNA of the CDR3 is TGTGCCAGTAGTATAGGGCAGGGGGCGGGGACCGGGGAGCTGTTTTTT. It encodes CASSIGQGAGTGELFF.

The V gene is TRBV5-8, the J gene TRBJ2-1, with 7 bases fitting TRBD2. The trim removed 4 bases at V and 2 bases at J, leaving 6 bases unmatched. There are 15 residues in the CDR3. Germline CDR1 SGHTS, CDR2 YDEGEE. CDR3 region: CASSTSGGAYNEQFF. Here the CDR3 DNA reads TGTGCCAGCAGCACCTCGGGAGGTGCCTACAATGAGCAGTTCTTC.

This chain uses TRBV9 with TRBJ2-1; D is ambiguous. The length of the CDR3 is 15 residues. From germline, CDR1 is SGDLS and CDR2 YYNGEE. The V end lost 0 bases, the J end lost 3 bases, and 10 bases lay between the germline ends. CDR3 sequence: CASSVGAAGYNEQFF. CDR3 in DNA: TGTGCCAGCAGCGTAGGGGCGGCCGGCTACAATGAGCAGTTCTTC.

The chain recombines TRBV6-5 with TRBJ1-6; TRBD1 is a possible D gene (5 bases). The V end lost 7 bases, the J end lost 7 bases, and 14 bases lay between the germline ends. The CDR3 consists of 14 residues. Germline assignment: CDR1 MNHEY and CDR2 SVGAGI. CDR3 nucleotides: TGTGCCAGCAACAACATAGACAGCAATTCACCCCTCCACTTT. Translated, it gives CASNNIDSNSPLHF.

In its sample, this clonotype was seen many times. The chain carries TRBV6-2 or TRBV6-3 and TRBJ2-7; tentatively, D is TRBD2 (5 bases). V was pared by 6 bases and J by 6 bases, with 18 bases between. Germline-derived CDR1 and CDR2 are MNHEY and SVGEGT. The length of the CDR3 is 14 residues. CDR3 region: CASRGPEASGEQYF. The CDR3 DNA reads TGTGCCAGCAGGGGCCCGGAAGCCAGCGGCGAGCAGTACTTC.

This clonotype was observed a few times. The rearrangement links TRBV6-2 or TRBV6-3 to TRBJ2-1, with a possible D match to TRBD2 (6 bases). This CDR3 region has 19 residues. In germline, CDR1 is MNHEY, CDR2 SVGEGT. V lost 2 bases and J lost 0, with 20 bases in between. This CDR3 is CASSYTLGGGASSYNEQFF. CDR3 sequence (DNA): TGTGCCAGCAGTTACACCCTAGGAGGCGGGGCCAGCTCCTACAATGAGCAGTTCTTC.

In its sample, this clonotype was seen a few times. The genes are TRBV27 and TRBJ1-3; TRBD1 aligns across 9 bases. The CDR3 is 15 residues long. The V and J ends lost 5 bases and 8 bases, in that order; junction bases with no gene match: 10. Germline lookup yields CDR1 MNHEY and CDR2 SMNVEV (reference sequence). CDR3: CASSPLQGAKDTIYF. The CDR3 DNA follows: TGTGCCAGCAGTCCCTTACAGGGGGCGAAAGACACCATATATTTT.

The table lists this clonotype with a few counts. V is TRBV6-1 and J is TRBJ2-5; TRBD1 or TRBD2 may be the D gene (5 bases each). CDR3 length equals 15 residues. Germline loops: CDR1 MNHNS, CDR2 SASEGT. Trimming cost V 8 bases and J 5 bases, with 21 bases left between them. This chain's CDR3 is CASEFVRGGGETQYF. As DNA, the CDR3 is TGTGCCAGCGAGTTTGTAAGGGGCGGCGGGGAGACCCAGTACTTC.

This rearrangement joins TRBV6-2 or TRBV6-3 to TRBJ2-1; 7 bases match TRBD1. The V gene end was trimmed by 6 bases and the J gene end by 8 bases; junction bases not matched to a gene: 7. This CDR3 has 13 residues. From germline, CDR1 is MNHEY and CDR2 SVGEGT. Here the CDR3 DNA reads TGTGCCAGCAGCCGACAGGGACGCTATGAGCAGTTCTTC. Its translation is CASSRQGRYEQFF.

The gene calls are TRBV7-3 and TRBJ2-1, with D hard to call. Germline assignment: CDR1 SGHTA and CDR2 FQGTGA. This CDR3 comprises 15 residues. Trimming removed 1 base from V and 0 bases from J, with 7 bases in between. This CDR3 reads CASSLILDSYNEQFF. CDR3 coding DNA: TGTGCCAGCAGCTTAATTCTGGACTCCTACAATGAGCAGTTCTTC.